One and the same sample provided the 19 T cell receptor beta chains below, sequenced in a study of T cells after somatic rescue of genetic block. Repertoires were generated with immunoSEQ multiplex PCR, while TCRdb's copy carries only in-frame clones and drops some. The profile covers tens of thousands of clones, with approximately 90% appearing a single time and 2.5% to 3% taken by the ten largest. Sequenced input: peripheral blood mononuclear cells (PBMCs). The receptors come from a man aged 25-45 years.

This sequence joins TRBV6-5 and TRBJ2-3; TRBD2 matches 9 bases. Germline V gene data show CDR1 as MNHEY and CDR2 as SVGAGI. The CDR3 consists of 15 residues. V gave up 2 bases and J gave up 2 bases; unmatched junction bases: 2. This CDR3 reads CASSYGTSFTDTQYF. The DNA of the CDR3 is TGTGCCAGCAGTTACGGGACTAGCTTCACAGATACGCAGTATTTT.

V is TRBV19 and J is TRBJ2-7, with TRBD1 as a possible D gene (7 bases). Per germline, CDR1 LNHDA and CDR2 SQIVND (reference sequence). The CDR3 consists of 11 residues. V lost 5 bases to trimming and J lost 6 bases, with 8 bases between them. The CDR3 region is CASSQGGEQYF. The CDR3 bases are TGTGCCAGTAGTCAGGGGGGCGAGCAGTACTTC.

The chain uses TRBV6-1 and TRBJ2-7; TRBD1 might be the D (6 bases). The V end lost 0 bases, the J end lost 0 bases, and 15 bases lay between the germline ends. Germline CDR1 is MNHNS and CDR2 is SASEGT. CDR3 length: 17 amino acids. CDR3 sequence (DNA): TGTGCCAGCAGTGAAGCGGGGACATGGGGCGTCTCCTACGAGCAGTACTTC. It translates to CASSEAGTWGVSYEQYF.

The chain has TRBV9 and TRBJ2-7, with D perhaps matching TRBD1 (6 bases). The CDR3 totals 13 residues. Trimming removed 4 bases at V and 4 bases at J, with 12 bases between. Germline CDR1 reads SGDLS; CDR2 reads YYNGEE. The CDR3 spells CASSPGDIYEQYF. The CDR3 DNA is TGTGCCAGCAGCCCAGGGGATATTTACGAGCAGTACTTC.

This clone came up once. The chain uses TRBV10-3 and TRBJ1-5; 8 bases match TRBD1. Trimming took 2 bases from V and 9 from J; bases not matched to a gene: 6. Per the germline V gene, CDR1 is ENHRY and CDR2 is SYGVKD. This CDR3 is 14 amino acids long. The CDR3 nucleotides are TGTGCCATCAGTGAGGGCAGGGGGCTCACGCCCCAGCATTTT. Amino acids: CAISEGRGLTPQHF.

The chain couples TRBV9 to TRBJ1-6; unclear D gene. The CDR3 is made up of 15 amino acids. The V and J ends lost 0 bases and 7 bases respectively, with 11 bases between them. Germline loops: CDR1 SGDLS, CDR2 YYNGEE. CDR3 residues: CASSVDPGMNSPLHF. In DNA, the CDR3 is TGTGCCAGCAGCGTAGACCCCGGTATGAATTCACCCCTCCACTTT.

The V call is TRBV11-2, the J call TRBJ2-7; TRBD2 matches at 10 bases. V shed 3 bases, J shed 5 bases, and the junction held 13 bases outside the gene matches. The CDR3 is 17 amino acids. In germline, CDR1 is SGHAT, CDR2 FQNNGV. Here the CDR3 DNA reads TGTGCCAGCAGCTTGTCAGCGGGGGGGCCAATTCCCCACGAGCAGTACTTC. It translates to CASSLSAGGPIPHEQYF.

The rearrangement uses TRBV4-1 and TRBJ2-7; tentatively, D is TRBD1 or TRBD2 (6 bases each). The CDR3 contains 15 residues. Germline CDR1 is MGHRA and CDR2 is YSYEKL. Trimming removed 0 bases from V and 3 bases from J, with 12 bases in between. The CDR3 loop is CASSQDTGRIYEQYF. The CDR3 nucleotides are TGCGCCAGCAGCCAAGATACAGGGAGGATCTACGAGCAGTACTTC.

This clone was counted between two and nine times. V usage is TRBV6-4 and J usage is TRBJ2-2; TRBD1 agrees at 7 bases. Germline assignment: CDR1 MRHNA and CDR2 SNTAGT. V was clipped by 0 bases and J by 4 bases; unmatched bases: 5. The CDR3 is made up of 16 amino acids. The CDR3 DNA is TGTGCCAGCAGTGACTCGAAGGCAGGGGGCACCGGGGAGCTGTTTTTT. Its protein is CASSDSKAGGTGELFF.

CDR3 DNA sequence: TGTGCCAGCAGGTCTACAGAGAACACTGAAGCTTTCTTT. Protein: CASRSTENTEAFF. The chain joins TRBV2 to TRBJ1-1; D is undetermined. Germline V gene data show CDR1 as SNHLY and CDR2 as FYNNEI. This CDR3 contains 13 residues. The V end was cut by 6 bases, the J end by 1 base, with 9 bases between.

The chain carries TRBV30 and TRBJ2-3, with TRBD1 identical over 8 bases. Germline CDR1 reads GTSNPN; CDR2 reads SVGIG (reference sequence). This CDR3 contains 13 residues. V lost 7 bases, J lost 1 base, and 4 bases stayed unmatched. Here the CDR3 DNA reads TGTGCCTTACCGGGACAGGGCACAGATACGCAGTATTTT. Translated: CALPGQGTDTQYF.

V gene TRBV27 combines with J gene TRBJ1-5; D unresolved. Germline CDR1 is MNHEY and CDR2 is SMNVEV (reference sequence). The germline V and J ends were trimmed by 5 bases and 7 bases, with 12 bases remaining between them. The CDR3 loop spans 13 amino acids. The chain's CDR3 is CASSLREEQPQHF. The CDR3 DNA follows: TGTGCCAGCAGTCTCCGAGAGGAACAGCCCCAGCATTTT.

This clone has only one observation. J is TRBJ2-5 and V is TRBV5-4, with 12 bases that match TRBD2. This CDR3 region has 15 residues. From germline, CDR1 is SGHNT and CDR2 YYREEE (reference sequence). The trim removed 7 bases at V and 4 bases at J, leaving 8 bases unmatched. The CDR3 DNA is TGTGCCAGCGGTTTTGGACTAGCGGGACGAGAGACCCAGTACTTC. This codes for CASGFGLAGRETQYF.

The V gene is TRBV7-3, the J gene TRBJ2-5; 10 nucleotides match TRBD2. In germline, CDR1 is SGHTA, CDR2 FQGTGA. The CDR3 spans 16 residues. V trimming: 2 bases; J trimming: 2 bases; junction bases outside the gene matches: 5. The CDR3 is CASSLLGSGGQETQYF. The CDR3 DNA follows: TGTGCCAGCAGCTTACTTGGTAGCGGGGGGCAAGAGACCCAGTACTTC.

The chain uses TRBV28 and TRBJ2-5; D is ambiguous. Germline CDR1 and CDR2: MDHEN and SYDVKM. Trimming stripped 5 bases from V and 2 bases from J, with 15 bases between. This CDR3 comprises 15 residues. The DNA for the CDR3 is TGTGCCAGCAGTGCATTGATGGGCAGACAAGAGACCCAGTACTTC. This codes for CASSALMGRQETQYF.

The rearrangement links TRBV6-5 to TRBJ1-2, with 8 bases that match TRBD1. V lost 6 bases and J lost 2; bases outside the gene matches: 5. Germline values: CDR1 MNHEY, CDR2 SVGAGI. The CDR3 extends over 14 amino acids. The DNA for the CDR3 is TGTGCCAGCAGCCGGACAGGGCGGAACTATGGCTACACCTTC. This encodes CASSRTGRNYGYTF.

This sequence joins TRBV7-9 and TRBJ2-1, with 9 bases lining up with TRBD2. The trim removed 5 bases at V and 7 bases at J, leaving 9 bases unmatched. Germline CDR1 SEHNR, CDR2 FQNEAQ (reference sequence). This CDR3 contains 15 residues. The CDR3, as DNA: TGTGCCAGCAGCCGTCCCAGCGGGGGGAGGAATGAGCAGTTCTTC. Residues: CASSRPSGGRNEQFF.

The chain is built from TRBV6-5 and TRBJ1-5; D is perhaps TRBD1 (5 bases). The CDR3 has 13 amino acids. Germline lookup yields CDR1 MNHEY and CDR2 SVGAGI. V was pared by 5 bases and J by 4 bases, with 9 bases between. Here the CDR3 reads CASSPGRNQPQHF. The CDR3 DNA reads TGTGCCAGCAGTCCGGGGCGAAATCAGCCCCAGCATTTT.

J is TRBJ2-7 and V is TRBV5-5; D is perhaps TRBD1 (6 bases). V was pared by 3 bases and J by 1 base, with 20 bases between. Germline assignment: CDR1 SGHKS and CDR2 YYEKEE (reference sequence). CDR3 length: 17 residues. The CDR3 region has the DNA TGTGCCAGCAGCTCCAGGACAGTTCGGGAAGGTTCCTACGAGCAGTACTTC. Protein sequence: CASSSRTVREGSYEQYF.